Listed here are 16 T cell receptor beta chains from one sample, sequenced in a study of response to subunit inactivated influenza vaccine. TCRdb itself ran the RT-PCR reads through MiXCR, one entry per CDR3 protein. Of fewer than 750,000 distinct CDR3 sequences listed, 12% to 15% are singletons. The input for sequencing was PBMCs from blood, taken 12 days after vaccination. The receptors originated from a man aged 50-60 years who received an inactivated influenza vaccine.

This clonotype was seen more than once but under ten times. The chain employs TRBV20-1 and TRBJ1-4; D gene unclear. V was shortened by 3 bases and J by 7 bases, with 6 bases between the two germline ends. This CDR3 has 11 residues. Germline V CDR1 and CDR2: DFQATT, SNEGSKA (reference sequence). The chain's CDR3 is CSASVGEKLFF. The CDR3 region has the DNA TGCAGTGCTAGTGTGGGTGAAAAACTGTTTTTT.

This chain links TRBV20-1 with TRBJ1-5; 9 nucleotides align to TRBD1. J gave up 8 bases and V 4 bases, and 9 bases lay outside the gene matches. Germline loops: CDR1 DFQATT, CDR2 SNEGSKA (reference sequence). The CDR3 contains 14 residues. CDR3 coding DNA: TGCAGTGCTACCCGGGACAGGGATTGGGAGCCCCAGCATTTT. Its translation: CSATRDRDWEPQHF.

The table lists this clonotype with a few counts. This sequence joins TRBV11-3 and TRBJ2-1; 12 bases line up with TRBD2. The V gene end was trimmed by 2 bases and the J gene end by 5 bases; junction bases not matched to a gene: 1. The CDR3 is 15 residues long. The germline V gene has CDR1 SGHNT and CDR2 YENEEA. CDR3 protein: CASSLRTSGNNEQFF. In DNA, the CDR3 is TGTGCCAGCAGCTTAAGGACTAGCGGGAACAATGAGCAGTTCTTC.

This CDR3 is CASSPRLETQYF. CDR3 nucleotide sequence: TGTGCCAGCAGCCCAAGACTCGAGACCCAGTACTTC. V and J are TRBV11-2 and TRBJ2-5; D remains unclear. Trimming shortened V by 5 bases and J by 5 bases, and 9 bases separated the two germline ends. This CDR3 comprises 12 residues. Germline V gene lookup returns CDR1 SGHAT and CDR2 FQNNGV.

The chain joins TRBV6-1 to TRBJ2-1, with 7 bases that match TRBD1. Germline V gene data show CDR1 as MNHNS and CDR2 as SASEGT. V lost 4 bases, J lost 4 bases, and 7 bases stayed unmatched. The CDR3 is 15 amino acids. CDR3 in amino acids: CASSAGGQPYNEQFF. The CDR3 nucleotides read TGTGCCAGCAGTGCTGGGGGACAGCCATACAATGAGCAGTTCTTC.

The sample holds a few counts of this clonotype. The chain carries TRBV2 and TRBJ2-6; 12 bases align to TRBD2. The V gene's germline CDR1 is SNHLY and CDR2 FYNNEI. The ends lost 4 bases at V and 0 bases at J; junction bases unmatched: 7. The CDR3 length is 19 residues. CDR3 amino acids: CASSVLSGLAGSGANVLTF. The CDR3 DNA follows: TGTGCCAGCAGTGTCTTGTCGGGACTAGCGGGCTCTGGGGCCAACGTCCTGACTTTC.

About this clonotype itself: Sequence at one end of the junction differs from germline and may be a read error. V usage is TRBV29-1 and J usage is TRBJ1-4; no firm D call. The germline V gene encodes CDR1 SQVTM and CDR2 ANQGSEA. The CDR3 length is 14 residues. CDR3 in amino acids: CSVVSSGRNDKLFF. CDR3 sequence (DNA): TGCAGCGTTGTTAGTTCCGGCCGTAATGATAAACTGTTTTTT.

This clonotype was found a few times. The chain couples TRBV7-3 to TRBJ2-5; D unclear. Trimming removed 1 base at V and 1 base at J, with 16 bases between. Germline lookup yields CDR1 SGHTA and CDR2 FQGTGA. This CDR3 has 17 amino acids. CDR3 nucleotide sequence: TGTGCCAGCAGCTTAAGCAATCTGCGGCCTGTCCAAGAGACCCAGTACTTC. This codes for CASSLSNLRPVQETQYF.

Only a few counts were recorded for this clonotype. In DNA, the CDR3 is TGTGCCAGTAGTTCGACAGGGAGCAATTCACCCCTCCACTTT. Protein: CASSSTGSNSPLHF. This sequence joins TRBV19 and TRBJ1-6, with 7 nucleotides matching TRBD1. CDR3 length equals 14 residues. V gave up 5 bases and J gave up 7 bases; unmatched junction bases: 5. In germline, CDR1 is LNHDA, CDR2 SQIVND (reference sequence).

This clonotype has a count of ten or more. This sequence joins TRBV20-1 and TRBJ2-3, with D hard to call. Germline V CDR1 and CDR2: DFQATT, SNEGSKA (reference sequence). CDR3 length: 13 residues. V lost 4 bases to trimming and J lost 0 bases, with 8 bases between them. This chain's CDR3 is CSAKKASTDTQYF. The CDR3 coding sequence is TGCAGTGCTAAAAAGGCGAGCACAGATACGCAGTATTTT.

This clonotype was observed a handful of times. CDR3 amino acids: CASRPVGASSEQYF. CDR3 coding DNA: TGTGCCAGCAGACCAGTGGGGGCTAGTTCCGAGCAGTACTTC. The chain recombines TRBV25-1 with TRBJ2-7; D is perhaps TRBD1 (6 bases). This CDR3 is 14 amino acids long. Trimming pared 6 bases from V and 6 bases from J, leaving 18 bases between. The germline gives CDR1 MGHDK, CDR2 SYGVNS.

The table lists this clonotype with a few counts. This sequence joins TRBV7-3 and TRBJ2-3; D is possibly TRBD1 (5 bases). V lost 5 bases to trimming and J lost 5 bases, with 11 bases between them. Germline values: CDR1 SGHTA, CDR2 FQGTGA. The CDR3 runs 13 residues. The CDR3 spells CASSVGHGDTQYF. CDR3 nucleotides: TGTGCCAGCAGCGTGGGGCATGGAGATACGCAGTATTTT.

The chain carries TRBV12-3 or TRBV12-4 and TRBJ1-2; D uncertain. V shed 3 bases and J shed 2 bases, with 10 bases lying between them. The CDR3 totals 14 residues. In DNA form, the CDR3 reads TGTGCCAGCAGTTTTAGACTGCAGAACTATGGCTACACCTTC. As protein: CASSFRLQNYGYTF.

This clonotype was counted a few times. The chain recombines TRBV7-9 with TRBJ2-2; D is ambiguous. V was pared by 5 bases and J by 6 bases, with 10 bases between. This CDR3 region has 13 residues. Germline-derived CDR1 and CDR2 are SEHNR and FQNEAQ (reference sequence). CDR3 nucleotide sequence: TGTGCCAGCAGCCTAGGCGCGCCCGGGGAGCTGTTTTTT. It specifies CASSLGAPGELFF.

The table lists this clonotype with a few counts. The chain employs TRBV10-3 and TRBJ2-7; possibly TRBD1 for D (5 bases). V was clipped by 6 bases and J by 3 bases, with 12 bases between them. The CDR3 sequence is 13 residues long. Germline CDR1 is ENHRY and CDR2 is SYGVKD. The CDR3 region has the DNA TGTGCCATCAGAACAGGAAAAGACTACGAGCAGTACTTC. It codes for CAIRTGKDYEQYF.

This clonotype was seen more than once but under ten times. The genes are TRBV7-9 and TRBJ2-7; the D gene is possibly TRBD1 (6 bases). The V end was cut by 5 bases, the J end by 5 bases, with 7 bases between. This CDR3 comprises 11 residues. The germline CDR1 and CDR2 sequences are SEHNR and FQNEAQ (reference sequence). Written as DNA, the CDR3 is TGTGCCAGCAGCGGGACACACGAGCAGTACTTC. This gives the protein CASSGTHEQYF.